The entry below gives a single TCR beta chain sequence along with its context. The data were obtained in a study of blood T cell repertoires in COVID-19. Data came from immunoSEQ multiplex PCR; TCRdb stores just in-frame clones and leaves some out. The sample has roughly 380,000 clones, 89% seen once. Looked up from germline, CDR1 is SGDLS and CDR2 is YYNGEE. With V trimmed by 4 bases and J by 3 bases, 8 bases remained unmatched. The CDR3 is made up of 16 amino acids. The TCR comes from a woman aged 40 to 55 with COVID-19, enrolled during active disease. The rearrangement joins TRBV9 to TRBJ2-1, with 9 bases that match TRBD2. Sequences were obtained from peripheral blood. CDR3 loop: CASSPWERGVYNEQFF. The CDR3 nucleotides read TGTGCCAGCAGCCCCTGGGAGCGGGGGGTCTACAATGAGCAGTTCTTC.